These 11 T cell receptor beta chains were all obtained from the same sample, sequenced in a study of blood T cell repertoires in COVID-19. Here immunoSEQ multiplex PCR was the method, and the copy in TCRdb shows in-frame clones only, minus some. The top ten clones hold 9.5% to 15% of a sample with around 70,000 clones, 75% to 90% of them seen once. Sequences were obtained from peripheral blood. These receptors originate from a human donor in a cohort sampled during active COVID-19.

J is TRBJ1-1 and V is TRBV5-4, with D possibly matching TRBD1 (5 bases). V dropped 0 bases and J dropped 4 bases, with 10 bases sitting between them. The CDR3 consists of 14 residues. Germline CDR1 SGHNT, CDR2 YYREEE (reference sequence). The CDR3 here is CASSLAGGRTEAFF. CDR3 DNA: TGTGCCAGCAGCTTGGCCGGGGGTCGCACTGAAGCTTTCTTT.

CDR3 protein: CASSPGTGLYNEQFF. Here the CDR3 DNA reads TGTGCCAGCTCACCTGGGACAGGGTTGTACAATGAGCAGTTCTTC. The V gene is TRBV18, the J gene TRBJ2-1, with 9 bases lining up with TRBD1. The CDR3 loop spans 15 amino acids. Trimming removed 3 bases from V and 4 bases from J; junction bases left unmatched: 4. CDR1 KGHSH and CDR2 LQKENI come from the germline V gene.

The chain joins TRBV4-3 to TRBJ2-1, with D possibly being TRBD2 (5 bases). Trimming shortened V by 0 bases and J by 3 bases, and 12 bases separated the two germline ends. This CDR3 spans 16 amino acids. Per the germline V gene, CDR1 is LGHNA and CDR2 is YSLEER. In DNA form, the CDR3 reads TGCGCCAGCAGCCAAGATCCGAGCGGATACTACAATGAGCAGTTCTTC. Translated: CASSQDPSGYYNEQFF.

The chain couples TRBV6-6 to TRBJ2-7; a possible D gene is TRBD2 (5 bases). V gave up 6 bases and J gave up 3 bases, with 12 bases separating them. The germline V gene encodes CDR1 MNHNY and CDR2 SVGAGI (reference sequence). The CDR3 is 13 residues long. This CDR3 is CASRGRGDYEQYF. In nucleotides, the CDR3 is TGTGCCAGCAGGGGTCGGGGAGACTACGAGCAGTACTTC.

The CDR3 region is CASSQRGGHEQFF. DNA for the CDR3: TGCGCCAGCAGCCAACGCGGGGGCCATGAGCAGTTCTTC. The V gene is TRBV4-3, the J gene TRBJ2-1; a weak D match, TRBD2 (7 bases). The CDR3 is 13 amino acids. Trimming left V 2 bases short and J 8 bases short, with 10 bases between. Germline CDR1 is LGHNA and CDR2 is YSLEER.

This clone has only one observation. The chain links TRBV12-1 to TRBJ2-1; the table's D call, TRBD1, has no DNA check behind it. TRBV12-1 is tagged as a pseudogene. The length of the CDR3 is 17 residues. CDR3 region: CASSRFGPGQGYNEQFF. DNA of the CDR3: TGTGCCAGCAGCCGCTTTGGACCGGGCCAGGGCTACAATGAGCAGTTCTTC.

The genes are TRBV2 and TRBJ1-1; 8 nucleotides agree with TRBD1. This CDR3 spans 14 amino acids. The trim removed 4 bases at V and 1 base at J, leaving 2 bases unmatched. Germline CDR1 and CDR2: SNHLY and FYNNEI. CDR3 sequence: CASSGGTGNTEAFF. Written as DNA, the CDR3 is TGTGCCAGCAGTGGAGGGACAGGGAACACTGAAGCTTTCTTT.

This clone was detected only a few times. The V and J genes are TRBV27 and TRBJ1-2; no clear D. The CDR3 runs 16 residues. Germline V gene lookup returns CDR1 MNHEY and CDR2 SMNVEV (reference sequence). Trimming shortened V by 8 bases and J by 2 bases, and 21 bases separated the two germline ends. This chain's CDR3 is CASLVPLGWENYGYTF. Written as DNA, the CDR3 is TGTGCCAGCCTAGTCCCCCTGGGATGGGAGAACTATGGCTACACCTTC.

The chain combines TRBV5-1 with TRBJ1-1; D call uncertain. The CDR3 runs to 14 residues. Per the germline V gene, CDR1 is SGHRS and CDR2 is YFSETQ. V shed 4 bases and J shed 0 bases, with 10 bases lying between them. The CDR3 DNA is TGCGCCAGCAGCGTACAAGTAATGAACACTGAAGCTTTCTTT. Protein: CASSVQVMNTEAFF.

This clone was seen once. The rearrangement joins TRBV5-1 to TRBJ2-6; D perhaps matches TRBD1 (6 bases). The CDR3 is 18 amino acids. CDR1 is SGHRS and CDR2 is YFSETQ in the germline V gene. V lost 1 base, J lost 4 bases, and 18 bases lay in between. In nucleotides, the CDR3 is TGCGCCAGCAGCTTGAACACAGGGTACCTTGACGGGGCCAACGTCCTGACTTTC. Amino acids: CASSLNTGYLDGANVLTF. The variable domain in full, completed from reference TRBV5-1 and TRBJ2-6, reads KAGVTQTPRYLIKTRGQQVTLSCSPISGHRSVSWYQQTPGQGLQFLFEYFSETQRNKGNFPGRFSGRQFSNSRSEMNVSTLELGDSALYLCASSLNTGYLDGANVLTFGAGSRLTVL.

The rearrangement uses TRBV2 and TRBJ2-7, with 7 positions matching TRBD1. Trimming removed 6 bases from V and 5 bases from J; junction bases left unmatched: 4. The CDR3 runs 12 residues. Looked up from germline, CDR1 is SNHLY and CDR2 is FYNNEI. DNA for the CDR3: TGTGCCAGCAGCCCTGGACAGGACGAGCAGTACTTC. Amino acids: CASSPGQDEQYF.